This entry concerns a single T cell receptor beta chain. This specimen belongs to a study of long-term antiretroviral therapy in people with HIV. Researchers report immunoSEQ v3.0 was run at survey level. Profiled with immunoSEQ multiplex PCR; TCRdb holds only in-frame clones, not every one. The sample lists approximately 18,000 clones, roughly three quarters seen once, with less than 14% in the top ten. Here the sequenced sample was unsorted PBMCs, taken 2.3 years after starting antiretroviral therapy. The sequence derives from a woman aged 40-49 years with HIV.

This CDR3 reads CASSLGQGETQYF. CDR3 nucleotides: TGCGCCAGCAGCTTAGGACAGGGAGAGACCCAGTACTTC. The chain recombines TRBV5-1 with TRBJ2-5; 8 nucleotides line up with TRBD1. The J segment lost 4 bases and the V segment lost 2 bases, leaving 1 base of the junction unmatched. The CDR3 spans 13 residues. Germline assignment: CDR1 SGHRS and CDR2 YFSETQ.